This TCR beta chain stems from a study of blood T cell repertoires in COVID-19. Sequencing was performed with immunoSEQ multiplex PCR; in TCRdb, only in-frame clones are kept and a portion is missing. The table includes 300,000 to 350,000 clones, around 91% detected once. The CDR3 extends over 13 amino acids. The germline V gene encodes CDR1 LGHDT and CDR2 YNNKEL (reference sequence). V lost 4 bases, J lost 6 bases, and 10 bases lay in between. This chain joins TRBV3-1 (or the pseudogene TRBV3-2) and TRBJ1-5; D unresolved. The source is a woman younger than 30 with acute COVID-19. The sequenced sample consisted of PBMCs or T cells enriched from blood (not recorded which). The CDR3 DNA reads TGTGCCAGCAGCCTGGAGTTAACTCAGCCCCAGCATTTT. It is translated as CASSLELTQPQHF.